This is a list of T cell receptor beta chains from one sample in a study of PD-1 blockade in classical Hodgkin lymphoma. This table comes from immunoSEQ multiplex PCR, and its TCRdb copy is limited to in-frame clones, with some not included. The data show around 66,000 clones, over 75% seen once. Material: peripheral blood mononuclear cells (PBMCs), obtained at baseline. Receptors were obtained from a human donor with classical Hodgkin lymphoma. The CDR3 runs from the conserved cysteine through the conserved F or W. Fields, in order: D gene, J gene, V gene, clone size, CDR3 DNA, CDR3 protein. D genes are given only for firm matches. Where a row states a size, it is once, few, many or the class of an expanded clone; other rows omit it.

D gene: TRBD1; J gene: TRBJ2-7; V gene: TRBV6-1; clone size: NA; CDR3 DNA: TGTGCCAGCAGGGGAGGGACAGGGGAAGCCGAGCAGTACTTC; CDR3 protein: CASRGGTGEAEQYF
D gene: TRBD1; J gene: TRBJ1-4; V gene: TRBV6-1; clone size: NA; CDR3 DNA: TGTGCCAGCCGACACGGGACAGGGGAGGAAAAACTGTTTTTT; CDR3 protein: CASRHGTGEEKLFF
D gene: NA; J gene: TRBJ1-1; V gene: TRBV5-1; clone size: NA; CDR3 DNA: TGCGCCAGCAGCTCCGTTGCAGGCACCCCCGAAGCTTTCTTT; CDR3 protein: CASSSVAGTPEAFF
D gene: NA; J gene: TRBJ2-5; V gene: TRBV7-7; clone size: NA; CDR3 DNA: TGTGCTAGCAGCTTAGACGGCTCGCGGACCCAGTACTTC; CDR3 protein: CASSLDGSRTQYF
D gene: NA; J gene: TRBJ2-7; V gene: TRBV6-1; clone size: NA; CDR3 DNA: TGTGCCGGCGACAGGCTCTACGAGCAGTACTTC; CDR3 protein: CAGDRLYEQYF
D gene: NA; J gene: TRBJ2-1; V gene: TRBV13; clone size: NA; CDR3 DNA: TGTGCCAGCAGAGAGCGGAACAATGAGCAGTTCTTC; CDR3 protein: CASRERNNEQFF
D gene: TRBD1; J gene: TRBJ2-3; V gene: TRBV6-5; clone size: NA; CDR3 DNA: TGTGCCAGCAGTTACGCAGACAGGGATACAGATACGCAGTATTTT; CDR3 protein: CASSYADRDTDTQYF
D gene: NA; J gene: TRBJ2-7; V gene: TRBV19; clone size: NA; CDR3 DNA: TGTGCCAGTAGTCCCCGGGCCGCGTGGGCTACGGAGCAGTACTTC; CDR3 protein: CASSPRAAWATEQYF
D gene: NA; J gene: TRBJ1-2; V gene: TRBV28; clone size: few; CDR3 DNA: TGTGCCAGCAGTCTCGGAGACTATGGCTACACCTTC; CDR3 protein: CASSLGDYGYTF
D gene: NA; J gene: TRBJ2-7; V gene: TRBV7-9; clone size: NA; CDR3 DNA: TGTGCCAGCAGCTTAAGGGATCCCTACGAGCAGTACTTC; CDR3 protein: CASSLRDPYEQYF
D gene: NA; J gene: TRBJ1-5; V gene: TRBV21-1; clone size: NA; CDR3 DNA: TGTGCCAGCAGCCCGGCAGGGGAAAAGAACGGCAATCAGCCCCAGCATTTT; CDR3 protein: CASSPAGEKNGNQPQHF
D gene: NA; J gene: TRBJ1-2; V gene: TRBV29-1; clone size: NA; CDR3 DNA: TGCAGCGTGGACGGCTACACCTTC; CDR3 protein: CSVDGYTF
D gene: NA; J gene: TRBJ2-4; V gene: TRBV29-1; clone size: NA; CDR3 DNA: TGCAGCGCTGTCAAAGCCAAAAACATTCAGTACTTC; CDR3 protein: CSAVKAKNIQYF
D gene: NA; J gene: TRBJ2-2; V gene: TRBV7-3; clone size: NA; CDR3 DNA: TGTGCCAGCAGCTTAGGTTCGGAATTCTACACCGGGGAGCTGTTTTTT; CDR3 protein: CASSLGSEFYTGELFF
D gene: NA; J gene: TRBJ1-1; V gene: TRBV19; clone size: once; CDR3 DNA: TGTGCCAGTAGTATAGATGGGCCACGGGGCACTGAAGCTTTCTTT; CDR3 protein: CASSIDGPRGTEAFF
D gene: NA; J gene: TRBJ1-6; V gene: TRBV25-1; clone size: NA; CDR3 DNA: TGTGCCAGCAGTGAATGGGCAGGGGAATCACCCCTCCACTTT; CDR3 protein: CASSEWAGESPLHF
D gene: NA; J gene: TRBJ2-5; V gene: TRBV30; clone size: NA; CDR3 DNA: TGTGCCTGGAGTGATGACGGAGTTCCCGGGGAGACCCAGTACTTC; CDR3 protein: CAWSDDGVPGETQYF
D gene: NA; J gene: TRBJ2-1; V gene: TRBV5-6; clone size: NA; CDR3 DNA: TGTGCCAGCAGCTTGTCCGCGTGGGGCTCCTACAATGAGCAGTTCTTC; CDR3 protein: CASSLSAWGSYNEQFF
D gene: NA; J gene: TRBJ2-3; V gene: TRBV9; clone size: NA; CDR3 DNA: TGTGCCAGCAGCGCCCCTTCTAGCACAGATACGCAGTATTTT; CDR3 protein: CASSAPSSTDTQYF
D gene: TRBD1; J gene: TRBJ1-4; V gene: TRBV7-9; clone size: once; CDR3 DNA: TGTGCCAGCAGCTTAATGGGGACAGGGACTAATGAAAAACTGTTTTTT; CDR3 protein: CASSLMGTGTNEKLFF
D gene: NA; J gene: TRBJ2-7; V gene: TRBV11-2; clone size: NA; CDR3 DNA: TGTGCCAGCAGCTTAGATAGGCAGGTTGGGGAGCAGTACTTC; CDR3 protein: CASSLDRQVGEQYF
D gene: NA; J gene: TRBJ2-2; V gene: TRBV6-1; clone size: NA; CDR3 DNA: TGTGCCAGCAAGCAGCCCACCGGGGAGCTGTTTTTT; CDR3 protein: CASKQPTGELFF
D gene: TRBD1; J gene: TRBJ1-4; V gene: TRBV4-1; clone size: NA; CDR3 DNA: TGCGCCAGCAGCCCGACTCGACAGGGGGATGAAAAACTGTTTTTT; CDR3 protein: CASSPTRQGDEKLFF
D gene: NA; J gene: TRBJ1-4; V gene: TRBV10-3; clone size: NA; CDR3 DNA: TGTGCCGTCAGGGGAGGGGCTAATGAAAAACTGTTTTTT; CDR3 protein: CAVRGGANEKLFF
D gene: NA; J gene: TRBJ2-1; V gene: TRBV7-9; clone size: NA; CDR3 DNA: TGTGCCAGCAGCCCTCCCCCCAGATACGGCAATGAGCAGTTCTTC; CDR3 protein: CASSPPPRYGNEQFF
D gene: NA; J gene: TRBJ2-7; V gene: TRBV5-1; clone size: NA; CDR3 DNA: TGCGCCAGCAGCCCTCAGGGGAGGGCGTACGAGCAGTACTTC; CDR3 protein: CASSPQGRAYEQYF
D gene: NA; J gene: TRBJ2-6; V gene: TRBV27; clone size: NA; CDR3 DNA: TGTGCCAGCAGTTTCCGGGGCAGGGAATACTCTGGGGCCAACGTCCTGACTTTC; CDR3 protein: CASSFRGREYSGANVLTF
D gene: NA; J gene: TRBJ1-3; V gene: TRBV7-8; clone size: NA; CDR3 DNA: TGTGCCAGCAGCTTAGATATGGGAGGCACCATATATTTT; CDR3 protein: CASSLDMGGTIYF
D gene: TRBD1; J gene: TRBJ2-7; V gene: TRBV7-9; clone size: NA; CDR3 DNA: TGTGCCAGCAGCTCCCCGGGACAGGTGTACGAGCAGTACTTC; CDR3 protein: CASSSPGQVYEQYF
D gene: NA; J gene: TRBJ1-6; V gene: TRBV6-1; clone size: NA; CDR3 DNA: TGTGCCAGCAAGGAAGGGAACAATTCACCCCTCCACTTT; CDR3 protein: CASKEGNNSPLHF
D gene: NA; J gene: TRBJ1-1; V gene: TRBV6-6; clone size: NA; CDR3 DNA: TGTGCCAGCAGTTACGCGCCCGAAGCTTTCTTT; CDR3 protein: CASSYAPEAFF
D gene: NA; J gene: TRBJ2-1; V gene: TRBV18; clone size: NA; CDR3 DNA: TGTGCCAGCTCACCTGGGGGGCCTACCTACAATGAGCAGTTCTTC; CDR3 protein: CASSPGGPTYNEQFF
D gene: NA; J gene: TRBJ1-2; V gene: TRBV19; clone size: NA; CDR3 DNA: TGTGCCAGTAGTAACCCAGGAGCTCCCCCCTCTGATGGCTACACCTTC; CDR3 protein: CASSNPGAPPSDGYTF
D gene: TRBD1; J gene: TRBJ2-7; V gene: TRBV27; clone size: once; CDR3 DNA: TGTGCCAGCAGTTCGACAGGGTCTGGCGAGCAGTACTTC; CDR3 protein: CASSSTGSGEQYF
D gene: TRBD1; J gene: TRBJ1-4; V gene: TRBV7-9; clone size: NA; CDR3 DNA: TGTGCCAGCAGCTTCGGGACAGCGGATGAAAAACTGTTTTTT; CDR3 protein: CASSFGTADEKLFF
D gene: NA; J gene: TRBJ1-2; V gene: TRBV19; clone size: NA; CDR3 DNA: TGTGCCACCACGAGAGGTGGAAGCTATGGCTACACCTTC; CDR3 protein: CATTRGGSYGYTF
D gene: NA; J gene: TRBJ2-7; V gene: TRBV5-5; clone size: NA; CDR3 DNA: TGTGCCAGCAGCTTGGAGTTTCGGTCCTCCTACGAGCAGTACTTC; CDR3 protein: CASSLEFRSSYEQYF
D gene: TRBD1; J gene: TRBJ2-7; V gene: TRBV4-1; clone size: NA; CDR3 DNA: TGCGCCAGCAGCCGAGGGACAGTGACCTACGAGCAGTACTTC; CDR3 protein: CASSRGTVTYEQYF
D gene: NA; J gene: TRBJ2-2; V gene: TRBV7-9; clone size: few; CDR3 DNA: TGTGCCAGCAGTCCAATGGAGCGGAGCACCGGGGAGCTGTTTTTT; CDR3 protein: CASSPMERSTGELFF
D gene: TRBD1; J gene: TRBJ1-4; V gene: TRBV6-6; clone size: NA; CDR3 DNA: TGTGCCAGCAGTTACAACGACAGGGGGAATGAAAAACTGTTTTTT; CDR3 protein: CASSYNDRGNEKLFF
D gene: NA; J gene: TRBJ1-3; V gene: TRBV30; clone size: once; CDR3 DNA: TGTGCCTGGAGTGGCCGAAACACCATATATTTT; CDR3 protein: CAWSGRNTIYF